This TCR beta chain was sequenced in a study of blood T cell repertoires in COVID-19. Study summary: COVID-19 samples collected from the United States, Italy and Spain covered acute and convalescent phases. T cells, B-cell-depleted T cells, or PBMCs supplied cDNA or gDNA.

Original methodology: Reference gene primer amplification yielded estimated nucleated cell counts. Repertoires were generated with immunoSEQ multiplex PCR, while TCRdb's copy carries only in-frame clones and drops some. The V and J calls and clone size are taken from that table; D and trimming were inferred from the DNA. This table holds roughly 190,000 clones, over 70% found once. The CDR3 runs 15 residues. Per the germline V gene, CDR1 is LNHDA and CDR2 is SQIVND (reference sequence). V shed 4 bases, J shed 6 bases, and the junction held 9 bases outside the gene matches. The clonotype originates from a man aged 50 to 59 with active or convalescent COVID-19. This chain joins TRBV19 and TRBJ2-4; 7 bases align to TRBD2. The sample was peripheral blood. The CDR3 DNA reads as TGTGCCAGTAGTAACCTCAAGGGAGGGAGAAACATTCAGTACTTC. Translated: CASSNLKGGRNIQYF.